This TCR beta chain was found in a study of cytomegalovirus exposure and HLA in healthy donors. PCR amplification relied on 60 Vbeta primers (plus 13 Jbeta primers). Produced via immunoSEQ multiplex PCR; TCRdb's table is partial and in-frame only. Here the sample spans under 75,000 clones, roughly 81% being singletons. The study's findings and limits: Most likely, a cluster of highly shared sequence variants arose as a sequencing artifact. In a later analysis, CMV-associated beta chains were mostly HLA-associated, it appeared.

To note about this clone: Its target is unknown.

The sequence derives from a human donor in good health. The sequencing sample was made of PBMCs.

The CDR3 sequence: CASSFTGGTRHETQYF. In DNA form, the CDR3 reads TGTGCCAGCAGTTTCACAGGGGGGACGAGGCATGAGACCCAGTACTTC. The rearrangement uses TRBV6-5 and TRBJ2-5; 8 bases match TRBD1. This CDR3 has 16 amino acids. Germline V gives CDR1 MNHEY, CDR2 SVGAGI. After removal of 4 bases from V and 5 bases from J, the junction contained 12 bases not matched to a gene.